The rows below give T cell receptor beta chains drawn from one sample of a study of Graves' ophthalmopathy and Graves' hyperthyroidism. TCRdb reanalysed the multiplex PCR reads using MiXCR and keeps one entry per CDR3 protein. This table has more than 1,000,000 distinct CDR3 sequences, about 35% appearing once. Sequences were obtained from peripheral blood or thyroid tissue (not recorded which). Every receptor here comes from an adult man with Graves' hyperthyroidism. The CDR3 runs from the conserved cysteine through the conserved F or W. D genes are given only for firm matches. Expanded clones get a size class; other rows say once, few or many, or leave the size out.

V	D	size	J	CDR3	DNA
TRBV19	NA	few	TRBJ2-7	CASSLVGGSWGYF	TGCGCCAGCAGCTTGGTGGGCGGATCTTGGGGGTACTTC
TRBV19	NA	many	TRBJ2-6	CASSRPSTDAGANVLTF	TGTGCCAGTAGTAGACCCTCCACAGATGCCGGGGCCAACGTCCTGACTTTC
TRBV2	NA	NA	TRBJ2-2	CASRKTSSGELFF	TGTGCCAGCAGGAAAACTTCTAGCGGGGAGCTGTTTTTT
TRBV5-4	TRBD1	few	TRBJ1-4	CASSTRGTANEKLFF	TGTGCCAGCAGCACCCGGGGGACAGCTAATGAAAAACTGTTTTTT
TRBV29-1	NA	NA	TRBJ2-7	CSVRGMEGTREQYF	TGCAGCGTACGGGGCATGGAGGGGACGCGCGAGCAGTACTTC
TRBV19	NA	NA	TRBJ1-5	CASSIGHSNQPQHF	TGTGCCAGTAGTATAGGCCATAGCAATCAGCCCCAGCATTTT
TRBV7-8	TRBD1	once	TRBJ1-2	CASSLLGQGHYGYTF	TGTGCCAGCAGCTTACTAGGACAGGGTCACTATGGCTACACCTTC
TRBV29-1	NA	many	TRBJ1-2	CSVEANDGVYGYTF	TGCAGCGTTGAAGCCAACGACGGCGTCTATGGCTACACCTTC
TRBV5-5	TRBD1	few	TRBJ1-2	CASSRLGDRGLVNYGYTF	TGTGCCAGCAGCCGCTTAGGGGACAGGGGGCTCGTTAACTATGGCTACACCTTC
TRBV20-1	NA	NA	TRBJ2-7	CSVGQGQYEQYF	TGCAGTGTAGGACAAGGGCAGTACGAGCAGTACTTC
TRBV9	TRBD1	many	TRBJ1-1	CASSPRDRDTEAFF	TGTGCCAGCAGCCCCCGGGACAGGGACACTGAAGCTTTCTTT
TRBV10-3	NA	NA	TRBJ2-5	CASSKRQGWISGRETQYF	TGTGCCAGCAGTAAACGACAGGGGTGGATTAGCGGGAGAGAGACCCAGTACTTC
TRBV12-3/TRBV12-4	TRBD1	NA	TRBJ2-5	CASSSRDRAKTQYF	TGTGCCAGCAGCTCCCGGGACAGGGCTAAGACCCAGTACTTC
TRBV5-1	NA	many	TRBJ1-2	CASSLDGGGGYTF	TGCGCCAGCAGCTTGGACGGAGGTGGTGGCTACACCTTC
TRBV10-1	NA	many	TRBJ1-1	CASRPGGMNTEAFF	TGCGCCAGCCGTCCGGGGGGGATGAACACTGAAGCTTTCTTT
TRBV2	NA	many	TRBJ2-7	CASRRSAYEQYF	TGTGCCAGCAGGAGATCAGCCTACGAGCAGTACTTC
TRBV10-3	NA	few	TRBJ2-6	CASSLESLSSGANVLTF	TGTGCCAGCTCACTGGAGTCGTTAAGCTCTGGGGCCAACGTCCTGACTTTC
TRBV20-1	NA	many	TRBJ1-4	CSVRLGWPTEKLFF	TGCAGTGTTCGGCTAGGGTGGCCGACTGAAAAACTGTTTTTT
TRBV10-2	NA	many	TRBJ2-5	CASTSLASGETQYF	TGCGCCAGCACCTCCCTAGCGTCTGGTGAGACCCAGTACTTC
TRBV5-1	TRBD1	NA	TRBJ2-2	CASSLGDRDTGELCF	TGCGCCAGCAGCTTAGGGGACAGGGACACCGGGGAGCTGTGTTTT
TRBV7-9	NA	many	TRBJ1-2	CASSPLEANYGYTF	TGTGCCAGCAGCCCCCTCGAAGCTAACTATGGCTACACCTTC
TRBV9	NA	many	TRBJ1-2	CASSFGRTAYGYTF	TGTGCCAGCAGCTTTGGACGGACAGCCTATGGCTACACCTTC
TRBV6-5	NA	NA	TRBJ2-7	CASSYARGNYEQYF	TGTGCCAGCAGTTACGCTAGGGGGAACTACGAGCAGTACTTC
TRBV7-2	NA	NA	TRBJ2-3	CASSWPKGTDTQYF	TGTGCCAGCAGCTGGCCCAAGGGTACAGATACGCAGTATTTT
TRBV7-9	NA	NA	TRBJ2-5	CASSLSQGMEETQYF	TGTGCCAGCAGCTTAAGTCAGGGAATGGAAGAGACCCAGTACTTC
TRBV20-1	TRBD1	NA	TRBJ1-5	CSARARDRGWQPQHF	TGCAGTGCTAGAGCCCGGGACAGGGGGTGGCAGCCCCAGCATTTT